The 7 T cell receptor beta chains in this list originate from one sample, sequenced in a study of immune evolution from preneoplasia to lung adenocarcinoma. TCRdb keeps only in-frame clones here, not all; method: immunoSEQ multiplex PCR. Of 5,800 or so clones in the sample, 81% are singletons; the top ten hold about a tenth. Sequences were obtained from FFPE normal lung tissue adjacent to the tumor. The receptor set was obtained from a person between 50 and 69 years old with lung adenocarcinoma.

The V and J genes are TRBV28 and TRBJ1-2, with TRBD1 as a possible D gene (6 bases). Trimming cost V 1 base and J 5 bases, with 11 bases left between them. The length of the CDR3 is 14 residues. Germline V gene sequence: CDR1 MDHEN, CDR2 SYDVKM. CDR3 DNA sequence: TGTGCCAGCAGTTTATCAGGGGCTGGGTATGGCTACACCTTC. Translating it yields CASSLSGAGYGYTF.

The chain has TRBV6-1 and TRBJ2-5; the D is unclear. Trimming removed 6 bases from V and 3 bases from J, with 8 bases in between. CDR1 MNHNS and CDR2 SASEGT come from the germline V gene. The CDR3 sequence is 12 residues long. Here the CDR3 DNA reads TGTGCCAGCAGGCAGACAAAAGAGACCCAGTACTTC. Its protein product is CASRQTKETQYF.

J is TRBJ1-2 and V is TRBV9, with D tentatively TRBD1 (5 bases). V lost 6 bases and J 4 bases, leaving 13 bases between the germline ends. The CDR3 consists of 13 residues. Germline CDR1 and CDR2: SGDLS and YYNGEE. In DNA, the CDR3 is TGTGCCAGCATCCTAAGGGGATTCTATGGCTACACCTTC. This encodes CASILRGFYGYTF.

This clone was counted a single time. V gene TRBV9 combines with J gene TRBJ2-7; the D is unclear. The V end lost 0 bases, the J end lost 2 bases, and 9 bases lay between the germline ends. The germline V gene encodes CDR1 SGDLS and CDR2 YYNGEE. This CDR3 region has 14 residues. CDR3 loop: CASSVGGSTYEQYF. DNA of the CDR3: TGTGCCAGCAGCGTAGGCGGCTCAACCTACGAGCAGTACTTC.

The V and J genes are TRBV9 and TRBJ1-1; D is uncertain. The V gene lost 5 bases and the J gene lost 2 bases, with 7 bases spanning the gap. The CDR3 is 12 residues long. Germline-derived CDR1 and CDR2 are SGDLS and YYNGEE. CDR3 nucleotides: TGTGCCAGCAGTGAAGATAACACTGAAGCTTTCTTT. Amino acid sequence: CASSEDNTEAFF.

The V and J genes are TRBV30 and TRBJ1-5, with D uncertain. Germline V CDR1 and CDR2: GTSNPN, SVGIG (reference sequence). Trimming took off 2 bases at V and 1 base at J, with 9 bases between the two ends. This CDR3 comprises 14 residues. The CDR3 coding sequence is TGTGCCTGGAGTCCGAAATCCAGCAATCAGCCCCAGCATTTT. Residues: CAWSPKSSNQPQHF.

The chain combines TRBV5-6 with TRBJ1-1; D possibly corresponds to TRBD1 (6 bases). Trimming took off 5 bases at V and 5 bases at J, with 16 bases between the two ends. This CDR3 has 14 amino acids. The V gene's germline CDR1 is SGHDT and CDR2 YYEEEE. The CDR3 DNA reads as TGTGCCAGCAGACGTACACAGGGAAGTACTGAAGCTTTCTTT. Amino acid sequence: CASRRTQGSTEAFF.